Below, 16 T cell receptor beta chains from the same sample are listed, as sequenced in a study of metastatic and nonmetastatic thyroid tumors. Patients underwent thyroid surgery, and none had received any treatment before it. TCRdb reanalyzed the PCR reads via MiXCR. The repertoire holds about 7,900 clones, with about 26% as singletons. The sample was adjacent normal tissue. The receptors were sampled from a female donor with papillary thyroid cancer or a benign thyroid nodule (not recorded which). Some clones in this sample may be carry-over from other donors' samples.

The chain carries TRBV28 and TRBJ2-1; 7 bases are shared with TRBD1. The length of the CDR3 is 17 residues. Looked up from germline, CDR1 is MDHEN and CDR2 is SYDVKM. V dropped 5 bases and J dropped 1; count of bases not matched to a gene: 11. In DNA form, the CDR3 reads TGTGCCAGCAGTCCTTTCCTGGGGACAGCGTCCTACAATGAGCAGTTCTTC. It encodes CASSPFLGTASYNEQFF.

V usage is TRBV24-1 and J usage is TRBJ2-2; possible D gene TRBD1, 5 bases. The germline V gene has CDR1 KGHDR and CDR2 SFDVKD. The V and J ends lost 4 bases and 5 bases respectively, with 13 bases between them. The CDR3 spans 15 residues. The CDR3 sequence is CATSEGVLGTGELFF. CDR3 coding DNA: TGTGCCACCAGTGAAGGGGTGCTGGGGACCGGGGAGCTGTTTTTT.

Written as DNA, the CDR3 is TGCGCCAGCAGCCAGGGGATCATCACTGAAGCTTTCTTT. Translated: CASSQGIITEAFF. This rearrangement joins TRBV4-1 to TRBJ1-1; no reliable D call. With 3 bases removed from V and 4 bases from J, the gap between germline ends came to 9 bases. This CDR3 comprises 13 residues. In germline, CDR1 is MGHRA, CDR2 YSYEKL.

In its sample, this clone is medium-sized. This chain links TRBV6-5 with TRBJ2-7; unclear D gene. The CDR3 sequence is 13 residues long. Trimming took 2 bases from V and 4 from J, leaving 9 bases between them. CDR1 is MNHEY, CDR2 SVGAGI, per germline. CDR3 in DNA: TGTGCCAGCAGTTACCAGAACAGTTACGAGCAGTACTTC. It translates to CASSYQNSYEQYF.

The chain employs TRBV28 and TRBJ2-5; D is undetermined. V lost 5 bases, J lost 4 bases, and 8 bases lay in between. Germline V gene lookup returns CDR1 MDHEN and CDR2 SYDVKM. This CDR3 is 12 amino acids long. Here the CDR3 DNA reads TGTGCCAGCAGTGCCAGGCGAGAGACCCAGTACTTC. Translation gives CASSARRETQYF.

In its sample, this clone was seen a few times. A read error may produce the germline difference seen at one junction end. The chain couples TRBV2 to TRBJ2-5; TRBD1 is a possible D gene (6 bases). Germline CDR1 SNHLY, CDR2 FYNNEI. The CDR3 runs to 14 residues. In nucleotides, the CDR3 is TGTGCCAGCAGAGCCCGGACAGTCCAAGACACCCAGTACTTC. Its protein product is CASRARTVQDTQYF. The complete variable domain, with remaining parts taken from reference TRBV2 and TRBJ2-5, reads EPEVTQTPSHQVTQMGQEVILRCVPISNHLYFYWYRQILGQKVEFLVSFYNNEISEKSEIFDDQFSVERPDGSNFTLKIRSTKLEDSAMYFCASRARTVQDTQYFGPGTRLLVL.

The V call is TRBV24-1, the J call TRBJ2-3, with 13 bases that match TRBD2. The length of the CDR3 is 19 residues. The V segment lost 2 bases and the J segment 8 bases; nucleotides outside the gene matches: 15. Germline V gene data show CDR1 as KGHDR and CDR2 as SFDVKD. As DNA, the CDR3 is TGTGCCACCAGTGATTCGTCCCCGCGGACTAGCGGGAGATTAGGTACGCAGTATTTT. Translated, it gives CATSDSSPRTSGRLGTQYF.

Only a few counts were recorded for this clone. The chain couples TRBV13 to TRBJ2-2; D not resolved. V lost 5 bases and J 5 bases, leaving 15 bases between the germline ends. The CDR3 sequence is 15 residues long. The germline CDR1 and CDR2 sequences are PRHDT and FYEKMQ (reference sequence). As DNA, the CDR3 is TGTGCCAGCAGCCCCAGAAGTTGGTTGACCGGGGAGCTGTTTTTT. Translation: CASSPRSWLTGELFF. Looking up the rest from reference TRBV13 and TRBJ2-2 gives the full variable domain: AAGVIQSPRHLIKEKRETATLKCYPIPRHDTVYWYQQGPGQDPQFLISFYEKMQSDKGSIPDRFSAQQFSDYHSELNMSSLELGDSALYFCASSPRSWLTGELFFGEGSRLTVL.

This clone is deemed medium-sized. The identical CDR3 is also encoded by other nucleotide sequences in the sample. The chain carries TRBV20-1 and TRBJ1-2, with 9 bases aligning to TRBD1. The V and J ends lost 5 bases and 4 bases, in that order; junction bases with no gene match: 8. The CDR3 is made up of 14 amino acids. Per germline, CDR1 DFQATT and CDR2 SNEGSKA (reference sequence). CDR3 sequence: CSAPGTGNSYGYTF. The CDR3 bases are TGCAGTGCTCCCGGGACAGGGAACAGCTATGGCTACACCTTC.

CDR3 loop: CSARDSGNQPQHF. The CDR3 DNA sequence: TGCAGTGCTAGAGATTCAGGGAATCAGCCCCAGCATTTT. V is TRBV20-1 and J is TRBJ1-5; D may be TRBD1 (5 bases). Trimming pared 0 bases from V and 4 bases from J, leaving 7 bases between. Germline CDR1 and CDR2: DFQATT and SNEGSKA (reference sequence). The CDR3 has 13 amino acids.

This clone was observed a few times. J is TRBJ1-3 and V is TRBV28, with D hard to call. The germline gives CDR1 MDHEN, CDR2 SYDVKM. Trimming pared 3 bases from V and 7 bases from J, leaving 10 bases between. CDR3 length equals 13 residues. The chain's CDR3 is CASSFPPWNTIYF. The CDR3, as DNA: TGTGCCAGCAGTTTCCCTCCTTGGAACACCATATATTTT.

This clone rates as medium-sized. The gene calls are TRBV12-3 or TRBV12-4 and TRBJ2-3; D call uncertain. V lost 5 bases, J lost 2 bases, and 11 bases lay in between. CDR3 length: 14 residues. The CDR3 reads CASSRRQLTDTQYF. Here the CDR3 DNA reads TGTGCCAGCAGTCGGAGACAACTCACAGATACGCAGTATTTT.

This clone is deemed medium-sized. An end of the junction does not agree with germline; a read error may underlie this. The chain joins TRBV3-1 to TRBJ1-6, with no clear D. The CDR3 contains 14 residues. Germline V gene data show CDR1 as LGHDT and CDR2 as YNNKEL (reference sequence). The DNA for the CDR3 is TGTGCCAGCAGCAAAGACTCGGCCGGTTCACCCCTCCACTTT. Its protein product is CASSKDSAGSPLHF.

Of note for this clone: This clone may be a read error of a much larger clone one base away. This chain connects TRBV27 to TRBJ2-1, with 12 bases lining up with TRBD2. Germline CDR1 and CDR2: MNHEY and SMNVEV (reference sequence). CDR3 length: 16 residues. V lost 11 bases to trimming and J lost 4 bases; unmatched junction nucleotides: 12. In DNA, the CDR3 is TGTGCCGGCAAGACCTCCGGGACTAGCGGGTACAATGAGCAGTTCTTC. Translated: CAGKTSGTSGYNEQFF.

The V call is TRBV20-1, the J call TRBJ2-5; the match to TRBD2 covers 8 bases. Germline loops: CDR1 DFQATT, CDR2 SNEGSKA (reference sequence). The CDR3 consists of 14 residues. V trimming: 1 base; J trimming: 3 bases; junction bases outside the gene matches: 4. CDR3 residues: CSARGPGLEETQYF. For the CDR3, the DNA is TGCAGTGCTAGAGGTCCGGGACTAGAAGAGACCCAGTACTTC.

As DNA, the CDR3 is TGTGCCAGCAGTTTGACAGTTAACTCCTACGAGCAGTACTTC. Translating it yields CASSLTVNSYEQYF. The chain joins TRBV27 to TRBJ2-7, with D possibly matching TRBD1 (5 bases). The CDR3 spans 14 residues. Germline loops: CDR1 MNHEY, CDR2 SMNVEV (reference sequence). V was shortened by 3 bases and J by 0 bases, with 9 bases between the two germline ends.